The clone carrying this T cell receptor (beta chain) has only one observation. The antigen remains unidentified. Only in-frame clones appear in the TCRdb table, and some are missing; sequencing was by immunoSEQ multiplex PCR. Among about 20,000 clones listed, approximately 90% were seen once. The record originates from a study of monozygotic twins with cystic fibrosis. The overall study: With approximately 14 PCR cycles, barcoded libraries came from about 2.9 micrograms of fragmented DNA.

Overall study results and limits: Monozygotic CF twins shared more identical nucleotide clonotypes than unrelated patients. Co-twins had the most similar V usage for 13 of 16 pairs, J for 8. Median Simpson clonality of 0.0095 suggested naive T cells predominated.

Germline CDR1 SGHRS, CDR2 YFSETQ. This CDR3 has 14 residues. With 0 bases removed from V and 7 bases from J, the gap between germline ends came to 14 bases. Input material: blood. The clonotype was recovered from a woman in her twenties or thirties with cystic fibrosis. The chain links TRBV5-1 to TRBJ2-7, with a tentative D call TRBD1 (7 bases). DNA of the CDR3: TGCGCCAGCAGCTTGGCCAGGGGGGCTTTTGAGCAGTACTTC. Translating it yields CASSLARGAFEQYF. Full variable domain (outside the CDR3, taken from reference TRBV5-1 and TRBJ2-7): KAGVTQTPRYLIKTRGQQVTLSCSPISGHRSVSWYQQTPGQGLQFLFEYFSETQRNKGNFPGRFSGRQFSNSRSEMNVSTLELGDSALYLCASSLARGAFEQYFGPGTRLTVT.